The clone carrying this TCR beta chain was observed a handful of times. Its antigen remains unidentified. Trimming stripped 0 bases from V and 1 base from J, with 10 bases between. The CDR3 sequence is 17 residues long. Germline V gene lookup returns CDR1 LGHNA and CDR2 YSLEER. The data stem from a study of CD8+ T cells in alopecia areata. At the level of the study: At a dose of 5 to 10 mg twice daily, oral tofacitinib was given to treated patients. Tofacitinib therapy lasting 6 to 18 months was followed by 6 months off drug.

Individuals with alopecia areata gave both lesional scalp punch biopsies and peripheral blood for collection. Broader study findings: Clonality exceeded that of normal scalp in lesional scalp, most notably in alopecia totalis/universalis.

Extracted RNA was reverse transcribed, and the resulting cDNA served as sequencing template. Profiling relied on immunoSEQ multiplex PCR, and the TCRdb table lists in-frame clones only, not all of them. The repertoire has about 120,000 clones, around two fifths of them found once; the top ten carry 3% to 3.5%. The V gene is TRBV4-3, the J gene TRBJ1-6; possibly TRBD1 for D (6 bases). This clonotype originated in a human donor with alopecia areata. Sequenced input: CD4+ T cells sorted from blood. CDR3 in DNA: TGCGCCAGCAGCCAAGATCCCAGGGGTTCCTATAATTCACCCCTCCACTTT. It translates to CASSQDPRGSYNSPLHF.